Below, 5 T cell receptor beta chains from the same sample are listed, as sequenced in a study of T cell changes during pregnancy in multiple sclerosis. The repertoire was sequenced with immunoSEQ multiplex PCR; TCRdb's copy has only in-frame clones and lacks some. The data show roughly 60,000 clones, almost 97% seen once. Sample: CD8+ T cells from peripheral blood mononuclear cells, taken after pregnancy. The receptors here all came from a female donor with multiple sclerosis, enrolled in a pregnancy study.

The chain carries TRBV19 and TRBJ2-7, with 8 bases identical to TRBD1. Germline-derived CDR1 and CDR2 are LNHDA and SQIVND (reference sequence). The CDR3 is made up of 16 amino acids. The V and J ends lost 1 base and 2 bases, in that order; junction bases with no gene match: 7. CDR3 in DNA: TGTGCCAGTAGTATAGGGACAGGGAGCGCCACCTACGAGCAGTACTTC. It translates to CASSIGTGSATYEQYF.

The chain combines TRBV12-5 with TRBJ2-1; D unclear. Germline V gene lookup returns CDR1 LGHNT and CDR2 FRNRAP. V was trimmed by 1 base and J by 8 bases, leaving 6 bases between them. The CDR3 contains 12 residues. The CDR3 reads CASGLGRDEQFF. DNA of the CDR3: TGTGCTAGTGGTTTGGGTCGGGATGAGCAGTTCTTC.

The CDR3 bases are TGTGCCACCGTGGGGACAGGGCCTCGGTACGAGCAGTACTTC. The encoded protein is CATVGTGPRYEQYF. This sequence joins TRBV15 and TRBJ2-7; TRBD1 aligns across 9 bases. The V gene end was trimmed by 8 bases and the J gene end by 4 bases; junction bases not matched to a gene: 9. CDR3 length: 14 residues. The germline CDR1 and CDR2 sequences are LNHNV and YYDKDF (reference sequence). Drawing the rest from reference TRBV15 and TRBJ2-7, the complete variable domain is DAMVIQNPRYQVTQFGKPVTLSCSQTLNHNVMYWYQQKSSQAPKLLFHYYDKDFNNEADTPDNFQSRRPNTSFCFLDIRSPGLGDTAMYLCATVGTGPRYEQYFGPGTRLTVT.

The chain combines TRBV27 with TRBJ2-1, with D perhaps TRBD2 (5 bases). CDR3 length equals 14 residues. Germline V gene data show CDR1 as MNHEY and CDR2 as SMNVEV (reference sequence). Trimming stripped 6 bases from V and 10 bases from J, with 19 bases between. CDR3 loop: CASSFPTIGGEQFF. The CDR3 DNA is TGTGCCAGCAGCTTCCCCACGATTGGCGGGGAGCAGTTCTTC.

The table lists this clone with a count of one. This chain connects TRBV6-5 to TRBJ2-7; 9 positions agree with TRBD2. Germline values: CDR1 MNHEY, CDR2 SVGAGI. This CDR3 has 16 residues. V shed 3 bases and J 0 bases; nucleotides not matched to a gene: 6. CDR3 sequence: CASSYSGSWSSYEQYF. The DNA of the CDR3 is TGTGCCAGCAGTTATAGCGGGAGTTGGAGCTCCTACGAGCAGTACTTC.